This record concerns one TCR beta chain sequence. Its cognate antigen is unknown. Baseline, cycle 4 day 1, and cycle 7 day 1 were the blood sampling points. This sample was included in a study of OX40 agonist ivuxolimab in advanced cancers. Study findings and constraints: The study found that CD8+ T cells averaged more expanded clones than CD4+. At 0.1 to 3.0 mg/kg and by week 6, clonal expansion occurred in CD4+ and CD8+ blood T cells.

The germline V and J ends were trimmed by 8 bases and 3 bases, with 13 bases remaining between them. The CDR3 runs to 14 residues. CDR1 is MGHDK, CDR2 SYGVNS, per germline. This table comes from immunoSEQ multiplex PCR, and its TCRdb copy is limited to in-frame clones, with some not included. The sample lists approximately 89,000 clones, around 88% occurring once. V and J are TRBV25-1 and TRBJ1-4; weak D call: TRBD1 (6 bases). Sequencing was performed on CD4+ or CD8+ T cells sorted from blood, taken in a trial of the OX40 agonist ivuxolimab. The sequence came from an adult with an advanced solid tumor such as melanoma, head and neck, liver or kidney cancer. CDR3 sequence: CASATPGANEKLFF. In nucleotides, the CDR3 is TGTGCCAGCGCCACCCCAGGGGCTAATGAAAAACTGTTTTTT.